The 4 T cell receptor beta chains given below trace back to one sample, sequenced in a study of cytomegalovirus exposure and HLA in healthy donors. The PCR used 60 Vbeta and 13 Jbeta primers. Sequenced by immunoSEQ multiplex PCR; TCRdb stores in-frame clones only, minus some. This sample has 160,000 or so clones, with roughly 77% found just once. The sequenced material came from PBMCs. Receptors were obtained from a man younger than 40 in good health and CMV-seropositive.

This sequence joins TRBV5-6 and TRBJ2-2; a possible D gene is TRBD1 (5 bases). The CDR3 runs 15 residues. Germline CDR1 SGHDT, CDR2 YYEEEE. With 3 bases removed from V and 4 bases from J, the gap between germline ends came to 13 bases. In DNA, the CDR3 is TGTGCCAGCAGCTCGGAAGGGGATGGCACCGGGGAGCTGTTTTTT. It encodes CASSSEGDGTGELFF.

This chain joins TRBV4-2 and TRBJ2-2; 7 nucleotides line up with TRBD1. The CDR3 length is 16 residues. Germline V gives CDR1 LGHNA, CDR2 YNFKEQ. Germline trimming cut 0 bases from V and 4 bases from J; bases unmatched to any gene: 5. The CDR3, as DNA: TGTGCCAGCAGCCAAGATATTGCAGGGGGCACCGGGGAGCTGTTTTTT. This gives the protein CASSQDIAGGTGELFF.

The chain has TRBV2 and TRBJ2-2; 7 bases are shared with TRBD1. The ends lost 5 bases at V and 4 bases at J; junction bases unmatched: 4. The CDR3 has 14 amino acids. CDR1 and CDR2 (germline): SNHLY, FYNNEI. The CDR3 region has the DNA TGTGCCAGCAGTCCTGACAGGGCCACCGGGGAGCTGTTTTTT. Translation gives CASSPDRATGELFF.

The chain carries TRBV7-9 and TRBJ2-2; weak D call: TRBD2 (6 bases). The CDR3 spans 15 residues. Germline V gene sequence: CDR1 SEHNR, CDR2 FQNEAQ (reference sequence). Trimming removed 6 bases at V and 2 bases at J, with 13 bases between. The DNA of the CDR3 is TGTGCCAGCAGGCCACTTAGCGGAAACACCGGGGAGCTGTTTTTT. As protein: CASRPLSGNTGELFF.